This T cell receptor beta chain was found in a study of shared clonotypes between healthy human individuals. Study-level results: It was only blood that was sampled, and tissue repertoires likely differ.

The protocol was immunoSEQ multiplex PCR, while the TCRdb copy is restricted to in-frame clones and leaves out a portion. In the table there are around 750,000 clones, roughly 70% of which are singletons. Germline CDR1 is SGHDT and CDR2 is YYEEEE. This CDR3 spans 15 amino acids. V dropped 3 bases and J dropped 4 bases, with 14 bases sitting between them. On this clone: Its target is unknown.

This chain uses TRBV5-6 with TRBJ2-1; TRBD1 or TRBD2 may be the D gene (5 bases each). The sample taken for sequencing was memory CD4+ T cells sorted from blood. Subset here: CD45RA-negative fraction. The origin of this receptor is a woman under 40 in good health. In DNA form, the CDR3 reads TGTGCCAGCAGCTCCCGCCGGGGCGGGTACAATGAGCAGTTCTTC. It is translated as CASSSRRGGYNEQFF. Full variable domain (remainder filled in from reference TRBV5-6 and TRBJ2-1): DAGVTQSPTHLIKTRGQQVTLRCSPKSGHDTVSWYQQALGQGPQFIFQYYEEEERQRGNFPDRFSGHQFPNYSSELNVNALLLGDSALYLCASSSRRGGYNEQFFGPGTRLTVL.